The 19 T cell receptor beta chains given below trace back to one sample, sequenced in a study of blood T cell repertoires in COVID-19. The assay was immunoSEQ multiplex PCR, and TCRdb's table has in-frame clones only and misses some. The sample has 250,000 to 300,000 clones, 86% seen once; the top ten hold roughly 2%. Sequencing was done on a sample of peripheral blood. These TCRs come from a man younger than 45 with active or convalescent COVID-19.

CDR3 nucleotides: TGTGCCAGCAGCAGAGACGGGGCCTACGAGCAGTACTTC. Residues: CASSRDGAYEQYF. The V call is TRBV2, the J call TRBJ2-7; D perhaps matches TRBD2 (5 bases). The germline V and J ends were trimmed by 6 bases and 2 bases, with 11 bases remaining between them. Per the germline V gene, CDR1 is SNHLY and CDR2 is FYNNEI. The CDR3 spans 13 residues.

The rearrangement uses TRBV19 and TRBJ2-1, with 14 bases fitting TRBD2. Germline V lookup: CDR1 LNHDA, CDR2 SQIVND (reference sequence). V dropped 0 bases and J dropped 10; count of bases not matched to a gene: 8. The CDR3 covers 17 residues. CDR3 bases: TGTGCCAGTAGTATAGATCCCGGACTAGCGGGGGGCGTCGAGCAGTTCTTC. Amino acids: CASSIDPGLAGGVEQFF.

This clone was seen just once. The chain carries TRBV5-4 and TRBJ2-3, with TRBD2 identical over 9 bases. V shed 2 bases and J 3 bases; nucleotides not matched to a gene: 7. Germline CDR1 SGHNT, CDR2 YYREEE (reference sequence). CDR3 length: 16 residues. The CDR3: CASSFRAAGGTDTQYF. The DNA for the CDR3 is TGTGCCAGCAGCTTCCGGGCCGCGGGGGGGACAGATACGCAGTATTTT.

V is TRBV7-6 and J is TRBJ2-1; 7 positions match TRBD2. The CDR3 is 15 amino acids. V was pared by 3 bases and J by 4 bases, with 6 bases of the junction left unmatched. CDR1 is SGHVS and CDR2 is FNYEAQ in the germline V gene. The CDR3 protein is CASSFGLAEYNEQFF. DNA for the CDR3: TGTGCCAGCAGCTTTGGGCTAGCGGAGTACAATGAGCAGTTCTTC.

The CDR3 reads CASSQEVAGANYNEQFF. CDR3 in DNA: TGCGCCAGCAGCCAGGAGGTAGCGGGGGCGAACTACAATGAGCAGTTCTTC. The rearrangement links TRBV4-1 to TRBJ2-1, with 9 positions matching TRBD2. The germline CDR1 and CDR2 sequences are MGHRA and YSYEKL. V was clipped by 3 bases and J by 3 bases; unmatched bases: 9. The CDR3 spans 17 residues.

The chain uses TRBV5-4 and TRBJ2-5, with 8 bases identical to TRBD2. The germline V gene encodes CDR1 SGHNT and CDR2 YYREEE (reference sequence). With V trimmed by 4 bases and J by 3 bases, 8 bases remained unmatched. The CDR3 spans 15 residues. The chain's CDR3 is CASSGGLAQEETQYF. Written as DNA, the CDR3 is TGTGCCAGCAGCGGAGGACTAGCACAGGAAGAGACCCAGTACTTC.

This chain links TRBV2 with TRBJ2-3; TRBD2 matches 8 bases. Germline CDR1 and CDR2: SNHLY and FYNNEI. The CDR3 contains 16 residues. V trimming: 5 bases; J trimming: 1 base; junction bases outside the gene matches: 8. The CDR3 sequence: CASSFQRGTRTDTQYF. CDR3 nucleotides: TGTGCCAGCAGTTTCCAGCGGGGGACCCGCACAGATACGCAGTATTTT.

This clone has more than one count but fewer than ten. This sample includes further DNA sequences coding for the same CDR3. The CDR3 DNA reads as TGTGCCAGCAGTTTATCCCTAGCGGGGGACAATGAGCAGTTCTTC. Amino acids: CASSLSLAGDNEQFF. The chain carries TRBV27 and TRBJ2-1, with 10 bases fitting TRBD2. CDR3 length: 15 amino acids. Germline V gene lookup returns CDR1 MNHEY and CDR2 SMNVEV (reference sequence). After removal of 0 bases from V and 5 bases from J, the junction contained 1 base not matched to a gene.

This chain joins TRBV4-2 and TRBJ2-4; 11 nucleotides agree with TRBD1. CDR3 length: 17 amino acids. The ends lost 0 bases at V and 13 bases at J; junction bases unmatched: 14. Germline V gene data show CDR1 as LGHNA and CDR2 as YNFKEQ. The CDR3 loop is CASSQDLSARDRGAQYF. The CDR3 DNA sequence: TGTGCCAGCAGCCAAGATCTATCCGCCCGGGACAGGGGGGCCCAGTACTTC.

V usage is TRBV30 and J usage is TRBJ1-3, with D unresolved. Looked up from germline, CDR1 is GTSNPN and CDR2 is SVGIG (reference sequence). This CDR3 region has 14 residues. V dropped 4 bases and J dropped 2 bases, with 12 bases sitting between them. The CDR3 is CAWNVGGTGNTIYF. CDR3 bases: TGTGCCTGGAACGTGGGAGGGACTGGAAACACCATATATTTT.

This chain connects TRBV4-1 to TRBJ1-4, with D perhaps matching TRBD1 (6 bases). Trimming removed 3 bases from V and 8 bases from J, with 19 bases in between. Germline CDR1 is MGHRA and CDR2 is YSYEKL. The CDR3 contains 16 residues. CDR3 DNA sequence: TGCGCCAGCAGCCAGGATACAGGGTATGTGAACGAAAAACTGTTTTTT. Amino acids: CASSQDTGYVNEKLFF.

This clone was picked up one time. The V gene is TRBV9, the J gene TRBJ2-5; 11 nucleotides align to TRBD2. The germline CDR1 and CDR2 sequences are SGDLS and YYNGEE. Unmatched junction bases numbered 5, after V lost 4 bases and J lost 0 bases. This CDR3 is built from 16 residues. Here the CDR3 DNA reads TGTGCCAGCAGCTTGGGACTAGCGGACTACCAAGAGACCCAGTACTTC. Its translation: CASSLGLADYQETQYF.

This clone was seen only a few times. The chain employs TRBV10-2 and TRBJ2-3; 8 positions match TRBD2. With 7 bases clipped from V and 5 bases from J, the junction kept 8 bases outside the gene matches. Germline loops: CDR1 WSHSY, CDR2 SAAADI. The CDR3 covers 14 residues. The CDR3 nucleotides are TGCGCCAGCATTGGAGCGGGGGTTAAAGATACGCAGTATTTT. It yields the protein CASIGAGVKDTQYF.

The chain combines TRBV6-1 with TRBJ1-1; D ambiguous. The V end was cut by 1 base, the J end by 2 bases, with 14 bases between. The CDR3 is 16 amino acids. Germline lookup yields CDR1 MNHNS and CDR2 SASEGT. The CDR3 region is CASSEGTTDFNTEAFF. The CDR3, as DNA: TGTGCCAGCAGTGAAGGGACTACAGATTTCAACACTGAAGCTTTCTTT.

The gene calls are TRBV7-9 and TRBJ1-1; D not resolved. Germline values: CDR1 SEHNR, CDR2 FQNEAQ (reference sequence). The germline V and J ends were trimmed by 2 bases and 4 bases, with 11 bases remaining between them. The CDR3 has 14 amino acids. The CDR3, as DNA: TGTGCCAGCAGCTTAAAGTCACAGTCCACTGAAGCTTTCTTT. Residues: CASSLKSQSTEAFF.

This clone has only a few counts. The genes are TRBV7-2 and TRBJ2-1; 7 bases are a match to TRBD2. The V segment lost 2 bases and the J segment 8 bases; nucleotides outside the gene matches: 9. The germline gives CDR1 SGHTA, CDR2 FQGNSA. This CDR3 is 15 amino acids long. The CDR3 DNA reads TGTGCCAGCAGCTTAAATGGGCTAGCGGTCGATGAGCAGTTCTTC. Translated, it gives CASSLNGLAVDEQFF. Based on the CDR3 plus reference TRBV7-2 and TRBJ2-1, the full variable domain is GAGVSQSPSNKVTEKGKDVELRCDPISGHTALYWYRQSLGQGLEFLIYFQGNSAPDKSGLPSDRFSAERTGGSVSTLTIQRTQQEDSAVYLCASSLNGLAVDEQFFGPGTRLTVL.

The rearrangement links TRBV9 to TRBJ1-4, with D perhaps TRBD1 (5 bases). Trimming took off 0 bases at V and 5 bases at J, with 11 bases between the two ends. In germline, CDR1 is SGDLS, CDR2 YYNGEE. CDR3 length: 15 amino acids. CDR3 region: CASSVGPRENEKLFF. For the CDR3, the DNA is TGTGCCAGCAGCGTAGGGCCCAGGGAAAATGAAAAACTGTTTTTT.

The chain has TRBV5-4 and TRBJ1-2; D remains ambiguous. This CDR3 is built from 13 residues. In germline, CDR1 is SGHNT, CDR2 YYREEE (reference sequence). Trimming took 5 bases from V and 2 from J, leaving 10 bases between them. As DNA, the CDR3 is TGTGCCAGCAGACCTGGGGAGAACTATGGCTACACCTTC. Protein sequence: CASRPGENYGYTF. Combining the CDR3 with reference TRBV5-4 and TRBJ1-2 gives the whole variable domain ETGVTQSPTHLIKTRGQQVTLRCSSQSGHNTVSWYQQALGQGPQFIFQYYREEENGRGNFPPRFSGLQFPNYSSELNVNALELDDSALYLCASRPGENYGYTFGSGTRLTVV.

The chain recombines TRBV7-9 with TRBJ1-2, with 10 bases that match TRBD1. The CDR3 is 16 residues long. The germline V gene encodes CDR1 SEHNR and CDR2 FQNEAQ (reference sequence). V was pared by 5 bases and J by 1 base, with 7 bases of the junction left unmatched. The CDR3 here is CASSPSGDRGNYGYTF. The CDR3, as DNA: TGTGCCAGCAGCCCCTCCGGGGACAGGGGTAACTATGGCTACACCTTC.